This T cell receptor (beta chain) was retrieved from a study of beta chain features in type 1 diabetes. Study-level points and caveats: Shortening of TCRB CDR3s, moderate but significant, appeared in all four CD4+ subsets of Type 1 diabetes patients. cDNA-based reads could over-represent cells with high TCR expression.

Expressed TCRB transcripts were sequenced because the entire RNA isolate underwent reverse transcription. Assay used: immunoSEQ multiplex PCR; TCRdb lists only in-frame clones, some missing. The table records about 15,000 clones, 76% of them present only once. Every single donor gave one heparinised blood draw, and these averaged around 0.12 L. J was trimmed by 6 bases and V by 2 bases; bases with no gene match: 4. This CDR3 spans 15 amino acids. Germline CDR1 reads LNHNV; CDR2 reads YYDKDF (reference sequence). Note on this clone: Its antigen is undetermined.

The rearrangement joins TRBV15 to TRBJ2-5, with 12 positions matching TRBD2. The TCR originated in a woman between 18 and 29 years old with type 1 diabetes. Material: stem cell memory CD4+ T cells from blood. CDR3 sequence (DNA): TGTGCCACCAGCAGACTAGCGGGAGGGCCAAAGACCCAGTACTTC. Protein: CATSRLAGGPKTQYF. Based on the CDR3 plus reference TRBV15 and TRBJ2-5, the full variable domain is DAMVIQNPRYQVTQFGKPVTLSCSQTLNHNVMYWYQQKSSQAPKLLFHYYDKDFNNEADTPDNFQSRRPNTSFCFLDIRSPGLGDTAMYLCATSRLAGGPKTQYFGPGTRLLVL.